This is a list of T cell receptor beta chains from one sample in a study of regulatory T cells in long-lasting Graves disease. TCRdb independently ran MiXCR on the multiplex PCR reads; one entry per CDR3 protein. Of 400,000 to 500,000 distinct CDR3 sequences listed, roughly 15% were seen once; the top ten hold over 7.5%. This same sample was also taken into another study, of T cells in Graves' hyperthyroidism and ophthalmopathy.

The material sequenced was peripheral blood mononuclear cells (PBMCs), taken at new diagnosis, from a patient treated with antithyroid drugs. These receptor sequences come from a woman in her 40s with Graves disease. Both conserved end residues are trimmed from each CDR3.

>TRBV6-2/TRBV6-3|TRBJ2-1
ASSQVSGDFNEQF
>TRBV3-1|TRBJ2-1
ASSQLGTSGSTEQF
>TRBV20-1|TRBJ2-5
SASYGTGSIETQY
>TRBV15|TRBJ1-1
ATSRDVVDTEAF
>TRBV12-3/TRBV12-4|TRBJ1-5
ASSLRLGSNQPQH
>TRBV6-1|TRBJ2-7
ASRDSLSYEQY
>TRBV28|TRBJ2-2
ASSSPGTQPAGELF
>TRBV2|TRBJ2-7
ASLPGGGGTTYEQY
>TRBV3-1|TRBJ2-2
ASSQEGLAVRVTGELF
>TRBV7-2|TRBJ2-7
ASSFVGGFYEQY
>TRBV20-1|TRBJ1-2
SAGPGYT
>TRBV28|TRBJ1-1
ASSQVWGLVGTEAF
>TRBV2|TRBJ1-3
ASSVAGSGNTIY
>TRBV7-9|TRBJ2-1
ASSLGGIEQF
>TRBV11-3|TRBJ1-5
ASSEWGPQLNQPQH
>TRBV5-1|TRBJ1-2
ASSWDWRDYGYT
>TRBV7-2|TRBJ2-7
ASSPKSSGSLTYEQY
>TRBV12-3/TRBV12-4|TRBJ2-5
ASSLGGGQETQY
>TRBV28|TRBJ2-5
ASRAQGAKTQY
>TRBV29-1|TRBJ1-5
SVEGDGPQH
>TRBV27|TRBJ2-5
ASSLSQGDQETQY
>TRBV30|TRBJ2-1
AWSLTSGILGEQF
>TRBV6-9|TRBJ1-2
ASSYGPRVGGYT
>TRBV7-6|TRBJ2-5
ASSSQSGLRTQY
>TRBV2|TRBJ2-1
ASSFLGVGEQF
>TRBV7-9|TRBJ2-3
ASSLASGNLRHTDTQY
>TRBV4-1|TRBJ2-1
ASSQESLAGGSNEQF
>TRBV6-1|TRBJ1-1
ASRPPGQGAVAF
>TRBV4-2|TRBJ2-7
ASSQDNTLAGDYEQY
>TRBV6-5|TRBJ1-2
ASSYSVQGWGYT
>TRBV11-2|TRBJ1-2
ASSSHGQVEGGYT
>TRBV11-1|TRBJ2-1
ASSLVRVNEQF
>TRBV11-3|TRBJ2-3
ASSPRTAVSDTQY
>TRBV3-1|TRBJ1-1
ASSQWGTEAF
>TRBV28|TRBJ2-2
ASSLWGRNTGELF
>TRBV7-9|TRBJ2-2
ASSSSSFAGELF
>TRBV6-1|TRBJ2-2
ASSEEAWPRELF
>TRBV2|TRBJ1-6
ASNPSVNNSPLH
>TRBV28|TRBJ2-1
ASSAIAAGELSYNEQF
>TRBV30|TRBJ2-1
AWSARPGGVNNEQF
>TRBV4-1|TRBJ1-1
ASSQLRDRGPDGAEAF
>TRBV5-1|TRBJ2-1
ASSRTPAGGYNEQF
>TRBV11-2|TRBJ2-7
ASSLDEAYEQY